The entry that follows covers one T cell receptor beta chain sequence. The target antigen is unknown. This sample is drawn from a study of untreated major depressive disorder. The CDR3 has 18 amino acids. Germline lookup yields CDR1 SGHAT and CDR2 FQDESV (reference sequence). V trimming: 1 base; J trimming: 5 bases; junction bases outside the gene matches: 10. Measured with immunoSEQ multiplex PCR; TCRdb has only the in-frame clones, and not every one. The data show approximately 24,000 clones, around 93% seen once. Broader study findings: Compared with controls, depressed patients showed more TRBV05-01 (Vbeta 5.1) usage in CD4+ T cells.

The rearrangement uses TRBV11-1 and TRBJ2-7; the match to TRBD2 covers 14 bases. Sequencing used CD4+ T cells from PBMCs. The sequence derives from a woman aged 30 to 39 with major depressive disorder. The CDR3 spells CASSLEETSGGVFDEQYF. The CDR3 DNA reads as TGTGCCAGCAGCTTAGAGGAGACTAGCGGGGGGGTTTTCGACGAGCAGTACTTC.